What follows is one TCR beta chain and its context. The primer mix had 60 Vbeta and 13 Jbeta primers. The method was immunoSEQ multiplex PCR; TCRdb's version includes in-frame clones alone and lacks a portion of them. The sample has fewer than 250,000 clones, 80% to 90% seen once. The record originates from a study of cytomegalovirus exposure and HLA in healthy donors. Material: PBMCs. This TCR was recovered from a man aged 25-45 years in good health and CMV-seronegative.

DNA of the CDR3: TGTGCCAGCAGCTTACTAGCGGGGGGTAGGACAGATACGCAGTATTTT. Translated, it gives CASSLLAGGRTDTQYF. The chain is built from TRBV5-4 and TRBJ2-3; TRBD2 aligns across 12 bases. Germline assignment: CDR1 SGHNT and CDR2 YYREEE (reference sequence). CDR3 length: 16 amino acids. The V segment lost 2 bases and the J segment 3 bases; nucleotides outside the gene matches: 4.